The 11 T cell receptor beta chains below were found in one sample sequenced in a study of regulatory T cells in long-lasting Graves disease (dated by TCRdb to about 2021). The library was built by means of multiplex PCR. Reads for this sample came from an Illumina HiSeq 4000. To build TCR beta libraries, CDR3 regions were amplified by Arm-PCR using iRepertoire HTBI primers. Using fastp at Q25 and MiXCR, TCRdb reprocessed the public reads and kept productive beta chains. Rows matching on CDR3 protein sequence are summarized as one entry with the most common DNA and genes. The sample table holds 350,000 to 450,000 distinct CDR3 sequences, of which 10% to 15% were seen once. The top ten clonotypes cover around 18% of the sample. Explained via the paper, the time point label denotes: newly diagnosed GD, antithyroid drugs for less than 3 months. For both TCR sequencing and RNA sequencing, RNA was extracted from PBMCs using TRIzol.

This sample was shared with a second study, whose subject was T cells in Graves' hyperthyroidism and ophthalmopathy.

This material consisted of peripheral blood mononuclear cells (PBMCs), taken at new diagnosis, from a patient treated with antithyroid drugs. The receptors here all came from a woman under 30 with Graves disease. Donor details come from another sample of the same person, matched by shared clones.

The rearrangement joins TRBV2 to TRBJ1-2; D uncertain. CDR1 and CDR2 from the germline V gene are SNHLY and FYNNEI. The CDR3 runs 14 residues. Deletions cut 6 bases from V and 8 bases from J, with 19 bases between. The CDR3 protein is CASSPVLGFGGYTF. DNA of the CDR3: TGTGCCAGCAGCCCCGTGTTAGGCTTTGGGGGCTACACCTTC.

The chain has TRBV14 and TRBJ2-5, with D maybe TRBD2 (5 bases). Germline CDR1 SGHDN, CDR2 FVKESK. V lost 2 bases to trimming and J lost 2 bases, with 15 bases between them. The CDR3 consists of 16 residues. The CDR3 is CASSQKKRLYQETQYF. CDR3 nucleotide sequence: TGTGCCAGCAGCCAAAAGAAAAGACTATATCAAGAGACCCAGTACTTC.

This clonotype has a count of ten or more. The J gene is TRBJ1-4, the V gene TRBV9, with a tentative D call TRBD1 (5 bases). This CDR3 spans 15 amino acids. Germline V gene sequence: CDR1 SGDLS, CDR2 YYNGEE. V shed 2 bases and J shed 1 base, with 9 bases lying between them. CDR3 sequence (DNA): TGTGCCAGCAGCGTGGGGCTTGGAACTAATGAAAAACTGTTTTTT. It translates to CASSVGLGTNEKLFF.

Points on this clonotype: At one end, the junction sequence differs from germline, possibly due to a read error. In DNA, the CDR3 is TGCGCCAGCAGCTTGGAAGGGAATAAACAAGAGACCCAGTACTTC. Encoded protein: CASSLEGNKQETQYF. The J gene is TRBJ2-5, the V gene TRBV11-2; no clear D gene. This CDR3 spans 15 amino acids. The germline gives CDR1 SGHAT, CDR2 FQNNGV.

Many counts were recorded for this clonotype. This CDR3 is CATSAENTGELFF. Here the CDR3 DNA reads TGTGCCACCAGTGCGGAGAACACCGGGGAGCTGTTTTTT. V is TRBV24-1 and J is TRBJ2-2, with unresolved D. Trimming stripped 5 bases from V and 1 base from J, with 4 bases between. The CDR3 extends over 13 amino acids. Germline values: CDR1 KGHDR, CDR2 SFDVKD.

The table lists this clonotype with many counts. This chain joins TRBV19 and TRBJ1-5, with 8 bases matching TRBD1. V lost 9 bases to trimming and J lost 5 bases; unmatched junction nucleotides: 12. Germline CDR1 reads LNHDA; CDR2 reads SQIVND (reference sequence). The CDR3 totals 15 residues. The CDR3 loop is CASRTGIWGYQPQHF. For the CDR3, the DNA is TGTGCCAGCCGGACAGGGATTTGGGGGTATCAGCCCCAGCATTTT. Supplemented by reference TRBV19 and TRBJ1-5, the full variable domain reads DGGITQSPKYLFRKEGQNVTLSCEQNLNHDAMYWYRQDPGQGLRLIYYSQIVNDFQKGDIAEGYSVSREKKESFPLTVTSAQKNPTAFYLCASRTGIWGYQPQHFGDGTRLSIL.

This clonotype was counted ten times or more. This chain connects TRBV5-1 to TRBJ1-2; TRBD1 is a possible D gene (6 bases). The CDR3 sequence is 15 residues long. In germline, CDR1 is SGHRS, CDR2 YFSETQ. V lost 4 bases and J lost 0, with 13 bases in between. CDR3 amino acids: CASSLRTATNYGYTF. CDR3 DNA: TGCGCCAGCAGCCTACGGACAGCAACTAACTATGGCTACACCTTC.

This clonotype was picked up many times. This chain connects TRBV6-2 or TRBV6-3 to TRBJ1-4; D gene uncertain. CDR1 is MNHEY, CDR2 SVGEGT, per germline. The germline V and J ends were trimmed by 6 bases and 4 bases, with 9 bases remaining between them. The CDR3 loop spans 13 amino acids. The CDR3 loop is CASRFSYNEKLFF. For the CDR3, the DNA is TGTGCCAGCAGATTCAGCTATAATGAAAAACTGTTTTTT.

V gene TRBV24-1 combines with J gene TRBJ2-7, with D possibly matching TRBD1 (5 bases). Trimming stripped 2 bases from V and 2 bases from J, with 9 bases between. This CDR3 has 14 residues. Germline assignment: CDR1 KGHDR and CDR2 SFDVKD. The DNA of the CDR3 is TGTGCCACCAGTGATTCAGGGTATGCCTACGAGCAGTACTTC. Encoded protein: CATSDSGYAYEQYF.

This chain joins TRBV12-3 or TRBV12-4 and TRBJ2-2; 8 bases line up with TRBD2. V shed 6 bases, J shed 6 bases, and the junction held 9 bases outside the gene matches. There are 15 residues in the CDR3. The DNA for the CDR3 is TGTGCCAGCAGCTTCCTAGCGGGCCCCCCCGGGGAGCTGTTTTTT. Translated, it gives CASSFLAGPPGELFF.

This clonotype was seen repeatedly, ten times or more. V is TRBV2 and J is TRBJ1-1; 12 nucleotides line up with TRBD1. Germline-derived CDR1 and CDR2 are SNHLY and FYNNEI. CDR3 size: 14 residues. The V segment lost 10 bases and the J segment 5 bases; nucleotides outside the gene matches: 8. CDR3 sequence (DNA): TGTGCCACAGCCGGGACAGGGGGCAGGACTGAAGCTTTCTTT. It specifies CATAGTGGRTEAFF.